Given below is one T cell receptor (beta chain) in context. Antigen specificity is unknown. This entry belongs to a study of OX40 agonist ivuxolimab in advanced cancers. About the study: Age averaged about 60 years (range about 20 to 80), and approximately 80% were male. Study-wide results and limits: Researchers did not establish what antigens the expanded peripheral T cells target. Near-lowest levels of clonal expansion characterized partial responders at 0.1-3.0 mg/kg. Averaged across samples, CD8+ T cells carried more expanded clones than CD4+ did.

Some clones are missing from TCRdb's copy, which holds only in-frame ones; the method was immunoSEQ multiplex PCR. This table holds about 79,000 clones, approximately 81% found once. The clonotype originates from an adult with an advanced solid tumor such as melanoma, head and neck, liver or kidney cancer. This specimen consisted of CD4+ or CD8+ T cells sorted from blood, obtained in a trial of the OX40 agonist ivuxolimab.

In nucleotides, the CDR3 is TGCGCCAGCAGCCAAGATAGGAAGGCTAGCGGGAGGTTATACAATGAGCAGTTCTTC. Translated, it gives CASSQDRKASGRLYNEQFF. The chain carries TRBV4-1 and TRBJ2-1, with 11 bases identical to TRBD2. The trim removed 0 bases at V and 4 bases at J, leaving 11 bases unmatched. CDR3 length equals 19 residues. In germline, CDR1 is MGHRA, CDR2 YSYEKL.